This record looks at one T cell receptor (beta chain) sequence and its context. The antigen is undetermined. The data were obtained in a study of CD8 T cells in ankylosing spondylitis. The germline gives CDR1 SGHRS, CDR2 YFSETQ. Trimming took off 0 bases at V and 2 bases at J, with 12 bases between the two ends. The CDR3 has 15 residues. The study's findings and limits: Before this, some motif variants had been reported in reactive arthritis synovial fluid and blood. Seemingly characteristic of ankylosing spondylitis blood was a TCR beta motif consisting of 7 or 8 highly homologous variants. Reportedly, significant enrichment of disease-linked clones occurred in matched ankylosing spondylitis synovial fluid.

Molecular-barcoded quantitative 5'-RACE produced these TCR beta libraries. TCRdb reprocessed the 5' RACE reads via MiXCR and lists one record per CDR3 protein. The table shows tens of thousands of distinct CDR3 sequences, with roughly 9% occurring only once. The chain carries TRBV5-1 and TRBJ2-7; D remains ambiguous. The clonotype originates from a male donor with ankylosing spondylitis. The sample was blood, either unsorted or a sorted T cell fraction (not recorded which). The CDR3 region is CASSLGYKAPYEQYF. CDR3 in DNA: TGCGCCAGCAGCTTGGGGTATAAAGCACCCTACGAGCAGTACTTC.